The clone carrying this TCR beta chain was observed a single time. Germline CDR1 and CDR2: MNHEY and SVGAGI. The CDR3 has 15 amino acids. The junction had 7 bases not matched to a gene; V was cut back by 6 bases and J by 0 bases. The PCR used 60 Vbeta and 13 Jbeta primers. Sequencing was performed with immunoSEQ multiplex PCR; in TCRdb, only in-frame clones are kept and a portion is missing. Of over 100,000 clones in the sample, roughly 80% are singletons; the top ten hold less than 3.5%. This sample is drawn from a study of cytomegalovirus exposure and HLA in healthy donors. Sequencing was done on a sample of PBMCs. The gene calls are TRBV6-5 and TRBJ1-1; 7 bases agree with TRBD1. This TCR came from a female donor in good health and CMV-seronegative. CDR3 loop: CASRLDRDLNTEAFF. DNA of the CDR3: TGTGCCAGCAGGCTAGACAGGGACTTGAACACTGAAGCTTTCTTT.